The 14 T cell receptor beta chains below were found in one sample sequenced in a study of blood T cell repertoires in COVID-19. Clones were sequenced by immunoSEQ multiplex PCR, and TCRdb holds only the in-frame ones, with some missing. The sample has 150,000 to 200,000 clones; more than 75% are singletons. Sequencing was carried out using peripheral blood. Receptor source: a woman aged 18-29 years who had recovered from COVID-19.

The V gene is TRBV10-3, the J gene TRBJ1-6; 7 bases align to TRBD1. The V segment lost 3 bases and the J segment 9 bases; nucleotides outside the gene matches: 5. This CDR3 spans 14 amino acids. Germline CDR1 ENHRY, CDR2 SYGVKD. DNA of the CDR3: TGTGCCATCAGTGACTCCGGGACAGCTTCACCCCTCCACTTT. This codes for CAISDSGTASPLHF.

This clone turned up a few times. V is TRBV3-1 (or the pseudogene TRBV3-2) and J is TRBJ1-3; D is undetermined. CDR1 and CDR2 (germline): LGHDT, YNNKEL (reference sequence). The V gene lost 1 base and the J gene lost 2 bases, with 12 bases spanning the gap. CDR3 length equals 16 residues. The CDR3 sequence: CASSQVSGVAGNTIYF. CDR3 in DNA: TGTGCCAGCAGCCAAGTTTCAGGCGTGGCTGGAAACACCATATATTTT.

V usage is TRBV4-3 and J usage is TRBJ2-1; possible D gene TRBD2, 6 bases. This CDR3 has 15 residues. Germline assignment: CDR1 LGHNA and CDR2 YSLEER. Trimming shortened V by 1 base and J by 8 bases, and 15 bases separated the two germline ends. The CDR3 coding sequence is TGCGCCAGCAGCCAAGTAGGAGGGCGACGCTATGAGCAGTTCTTC. Translation gives CASSQVGGRRYEQFF.

V is TRBV7-9 and J is TRBJ2-2; 10 bases line up with TRBD1. Looked up from germline, CDR1 is SEHNR and CDR2 is FQNEAQ (reference sequence). V dropped 3 bases and J dropped 3; count of bases not matched to a gene: 7. The CDR3 has 17 amino acids. Here the CDR3 DNA reads TGTGCCAGCAGCTTGCACCGACAGGGGGCCTACACCGGGGAGCTGTTTTTT. Its protein is CASSLHRQGAYTGELFF. The complete variable domain, with remaining parts taken from reference TRBV7-9 and TRBJ2-2, reads DTGVSQNPRHKITKRGQNVTFRCDPISEHNRLYWYRQTLGQGPEFLTYFQNEAQLEKSRLLSDRFSAERPKGSFSTLEIQRTEQGDSAMYLCASSLHRQGAYTGELFFGEGSRLTVL.

This sequence joins TRBV7-2 and TRBJ2-7; D perhaps matches TRBD2 (5 bases). The germline V gene encodes CDR1 SGHTA and CDR2 FQGNSA. V lost 3 bases and J lost 3, with 6 bases in between. This CDR3 is built from 12 residues. The CDR3 loop reads CASSFGLYEQYF. In DNA form, the CDR3 reads TGTGCCAGCAGCTTTGGACTCTACGAGCAGTACTTC.

The genes are TRBV6-2 or TRBV6-3 and TRBJ1-5; D is perhaps TRBD1 (5 bases). The V end was cut by 7 bases, the J end by 2 bases, with 18 bases between. Germline CDR1 reads MNHEY; CDR2 reads SVGEGT. The CDR3 runs to 16 residues. The CDR3 loop reads CASTPGLGGGNQPQHF. In DNA form, the CDR3 reads TGTGCCAGCACCCCTGGGCTGGGAGGGGGCAATCAGCCCCAGCATTTT.

The chain couples TRBV6-5 to TRBJ2-4, with D possibly matching TRBD2 (5 bases). Per the germline V gene, CDR1 is MNHEY and CDR2 is SVGAGI. Trimming took off 0 bases at V and 7 bases at J, with 10 bases between the two ends. This CDR3 is 14 amino acids long. In DNA form, the CDR3 reads TGTGCCAGCAGTTACTCGAGGGATTCGAACATTCAGTACTTC. As protein: CASSYSRDSNIQYF.

V and J are TRBV13 and TRBJ2-2, with TRBD2 matching over 7 bases. The length of the CDR3 is 16 residues. The germline V gene encodes CDR1 PRHDT and CDR2 FYEKMQ (reference sequence). Unmatched junction bases numbered 10, after V lost 5 bases and J lost 4 bases. The CDR3 is CASSEGGILVTGELFF. In DNA, the CDR3 is TGTGCCAGCAGCGAGGGAGGGATACTTGTCACCGGGGAGCTGTTTTTT.

Written as DNA, the CDR3 is TGTGCCAGCAGCAGCCGGAGGGAGCGGGGGGGCCCTTCGGATACGCAGTATTTT. Translated: CASSSRRERGGPSDTQYF. V is TRBV5-5 and J is TRBJ2-3, with 10 positions matching TRBD2. V lost 4 bases to trimming and J lost 6 bases; unmatched junction nucleotides: 17. This CDR3 comprises 18 residues. Germline assignment: CDR1 SGHKS and CDR2 YYEKEE (reference sequence).

The J gene is TRBJ1-3, the V gene TRBV5-1, with D perhaps matching TRBD1 (6 bases). This CDR3 has 15 amino acids. Looked up from germline, CDR1 is SGHRS and CDR2 is YFSETQ. The V end lost 5 bases, the J end lost 2 bases, and 14 bases lay between the germline ends. For the CDR3, the DNA is TGCGCCAGCAGTTATGGTAGGGGGACTGGAAACACCATATATTTT. It is translated as CASSYGRGTGNTIYF.

The chain recombines TRBV6-5 with TRBJ2-2; no clear D gene. With 6 bases removed from V and 2 bases from J, the gap between germline ends came to 10 bases. This CDR3 has 14 residues. CDR1 is MNHEY, CDR2 SVGAGI, per germline. The CDR3 DNA sequence: TGTGCCAGCAGCGAGCTAGTAAACACCGGGGAGCTGTTTTTT. It specifies CASSELVNTGELFF.

J is TRBJ1-1 and V is TRBV7-2, with TRBD1 matching 7 bases. The trim removed 2 bases at V and 1 base at J, leaving 4 bases unmatched. Germline CDR1 and CDR2: SGHTA and FQGNSA. This CDR3 region has 15 residues. This CDR3 is CASSLHGQANTEAFF. The DNA of the CDR3 is TGTGCCAGCAGCTTACACGGACAGGCGAACACTGAAGCTTTCTTT. Full variable domain (rest looked up from reference TRBV7-2 and TRBJ1-1): GAGVSQSPSNKVTEKGKDVELRCDPISGHTALYWYRQSLGQGLEFLIYFQGNSAPDKSGLPSDRFSAERTGGSVSTLTIQRTQQEDSAVYLCASSLHGQANTEAFFGQGTRLTVV.

This clone occurred once. The J gene is TRBJ1-3, the V gene TRBV2, with no clear D. This CDR3 comprises 14 residues. CDR1 and CDR2 (germline): SNHLY, FYNNEI. Trimming pared 6 bases from V and 0 bases from J, leaving 9 bases between. The CDR3 coding sequence is TGTGCCAGCAGCCCACACGTCTCTGGAAACACCATATATTTT. This encodes CASSPHVSGNTIYF.

This clone has just one count. The chain is built from TRBV3-1 (or the pseudogene TRBV3-2) and TRBJ1-6; D gene uncertain. The V and J ends lost 0 bases and 4 bases respectively, with 10 bases between them. This CDR3 has 16 residues. Germline CDR1 LGHDT, CDR2 YNNKEL (reference sequence). The CDR3 DNA follows: TGTGCCAGCAGCCAAGATCAAACAGCTTATAATTCACCCCTCCACTTT. Translated, it gives CASSQDQTAYNSPLHF.